The next 8 T cell receptor beta chains were all read from a single sample in a study of cytomegalovirus exposure and HLA in healthy donors. Profiling relied on immunoSEQ multiplex PCR, and the TCRdb table lists in-frame clones only, not all of them. The sample holds 200,000 to 250,000 clones, about 90% seen once. The sequencing input was PBMCs. The receptor source for this set is a man in his late teens or twenties in good health and CMV-seropositive.

V gene TRBV28 combines with J gene TRBJ2-7; D unresolved. Germline assignment: CDR1 MDHEN and CDR2 SYDVKM. V was cut by 3 bases and J by 0 bases, with 12 bases left in between. The CDR3 runs 15 residues. The DNA for the CDR3 is TGTGCCAGCAGTTTTGACCCCGGCGGCTCCTACGAGCAGTACTTC. Residues: CASSFDPGGSYEQYF.

The V call is TRBV7-8, the J call TRBJ1-5; D gene uncertain. This CDR3 has 13 amino acids. Germline V gives CDR1 SGHVS, CDR2 FQNEAQ. The V end was cut by 5 bases, the J end by 7 bases, with 12 bases between. CDR3 protein: CASSPLERQPQHF. CDR3 nucleotides: TGTGCCAGCAGCCCGCTGGAGCGGCAGCCCCAGCATTTT. The complete variable domain, with remaining parts taken from reference TRBV7-8 and TRBJ1-5, reads GAGVSQSPRYKVAKRGQDVALRCDPISGHVSLFWYQQALGQGPEFLTYFQNEAQLDKSGLPSDRFFAERPEGSVSTLKIQRTQQEDSAVYLCASSPLERQPQHFGDGTRLSIL.

The rearrangement joins TRBV4-1 to TRBJ1-5; D not resolved. The CDR3 length is 13 residues. The germline gives CDR1 MGHRA, CDR2 YSYEKL. Trimming left V 0 bases short and J 0 bases short, with 0 bases between. The CDR3 DNA is TGCGCCAGCAGCCAAGATAGCAATCAGCCCCAGCATTTT. Its protein product is CASSQDSNQPQHF.

CDR3 residues: CASSLGPYNEQFF. The CDR3 region has the DNA TGTGCCAGCAGTTTGGGGCCCTACAATGAGCAGTTCTTC. V usage is TRBV28 and J usage is TRBJ2-1, with TRBD1 as a possible D gene (5 bases). The CDR3 extends over 13 amino acids. CDR1 and CDR2 from the germline V gene are MDHEN and SYDVKM. V lost 3 bases and J 2 bases, leaving 5 bases between the germline ends.

The chain combines TRBV5-1 with TRBJ1-4, with D perhaps matching TRBD1 (5 bases). V gave up 2 bases and J gave up 6 bases, with 14 bases separating them. Germline values: CDR1 SGHRS, CDR2 YFSETQ. This CDR3 spans 15 amino acids. The CDR3 loop is CASSFGQGRDEKLFF. The CDR3, as DNA: TGCGCCAGCAGCTTTGGGCAGGGCAGAGATGAAAAACTGTTTTTT.

The CDR3 DNA reads TGTGCCAGCAGTGAAGGGGGACAGGCCCCCTACGAGCAGTACTTC. The encoded protein is CASSEGGQAPYEQYF. V is TRBV6-1 and J is TRBJ2-7; 8 nucleotides agree with TRBD1. Germline CDR1 reads MNHNS; CDR2 reads SASEGT. J was trimmed by 2 bases and V by 1 base; bases with no gene match: 4. There are 15 residues in the CDR3.

The chain employs TRBV6-1 and TRBJ1-1; no firm D call. The CDR3 is 15 residues long. Germline-derived CDR1 and CDR2 are MNHNS and SASEGT. V lost 4 bases to trimming and J lost 6 bases, with 18 bases between them. This chain's CDR3 is CASSGFRHPTAEAFF. CDR3 bases: TGTGCCAGCAGTGGGTTTAGACATCCCACAGCTGAAGCTTTCTTT.

The V gene is TRBV2, the J gene TRBJ2-1; the match to TRBD2 covers 8 bases. V lost 3 bases and J lost 4; bases outside the gene matches: 14. The germline gives CDR1 SNHLY, CDR2 FYNNEI. This CDR3 is 18 amino acids long. CDR3 residues: CASSDSERGRWGYNEQFF. CDR3 nucleotides: TGTGCCAGCAGTGACTCGGAGCGGGGGAGGTGGGGATACAATGAGCAGTTCTTC.